These 26 T cell receptor beta chains share one sample of origin, sequenced in a study of CD8+CD57+ T cells in acquired aplastic anemia. Profiling that covered TCR beta VDJ and CDR3 relied on genomic DNA as its template. MiXCR, applied by TCRdb to the reads, yields one record per CDR3 protein. This table holds some 150,000 distinct CDR3 sequences, roughly 40% found once. Sequencing was done on a sample of sorted CD4+, CD8+, or CD8+CD57+ T cells (not recorded which) from PBMCs. Source of these receptors: a human donor in good health, serving as a control.

This clonotype was counted at least ten times. The CDR3 bases are TGTGCCACCAGCAGAGAAAAAACAGGGCTCTATGGCTACACCTTC. Amino acid sequence: CATSREKTGLYGYTF. This sequence joins TRBV15 and TRBJ1-2; D perhaps matches TRBD1 (6 bases). This CDR3 contains 15 residues. Germline lookup yields CDR1 LNHNV and CDR2 YYDKDF (reference sequence). Trimming cost V 0 bases and J 4 bases, with 12 bases left between them.

In this sample, this clonotype turned up many times. The J gene is TRBJ1-1, the V gene TRBV19; tentatively, D is TRBD1 (5 bases). The germline V gene has CDR1 LNHDA and CDR2 SQIVND (reference sequence). V lost 6 bases to trimming and J lost 0 bases, with 17 bases between them. The CDR3 is made up of 16 amino acids. CDR3 amino acids: CASRRGVTALNTEAFF. CDR3 nucleotide sequence: TGTGCCAGTAGGCGAGGGGTTACTGCCCTGAACACTGAAGCTTTCTTT. Full variable domain (rest looked up from reference TRBV19 and TRBJ1-1): DGGITQSPKYLFRKEGQNVTLSCEQNLNHDAMYWYRQDPGQGLRLIYYSQIVNDFQKGDIAEGYSVSREKKESFPLTVTSAQKNPTAFYLCASRRGVTALNTEAFFGQGTRLTVV.

The chain uses TRBV5-5 and TRBJ2-7; 10 bases agree with TRBD2. This CDR3 spans 15 amino acids. The ends lost 4 bases at V and 0 bases at J; junction bases unmatched: 4. The germline V gene has CDR1 SGHKS and CDR2 YYEKEE (reference sequence). CDR3 region: CASSESGGASYEQYF. The CDR3 DNA reads as TGTGCCAGCAGCGAAAGCGGGGGGGCCTCCTACGAGCAGTACTTC.

In this sample, this clonotype turned up once. This rearrangement joins TRBV24-1 to TRBJ2-1, with D unclear. CDR1 is KGHDR and CDR2 is SFDVKD in the germline V gene. Trimming took 1 base from V and 5 from J, leaving 17 bases between them. The CDR3 contains 17 residues. The CDR3 here is CATSDFDRAVENNEQFF. The CDR3 nucleotides are TGTGCCACCAGTGATTTCGATCGGGCCGTCGAGAACAATGAGCAGTTCTTC.

This clonotype was recorded many times. This chain connects TRBV7-6 to TRBJ2-5; 11 bases are a match to TRBD2. Unmatched junction bases numbered 9, after V lost 4 bases and J lost 5 bases. The CDR3 runs to 16 residues. Germline V gene data show CDR1 as SGHVS and CDR2 as FNYEAQ. The CDR3 DNA is TGTGCCAGCAGCTCCCGACTAGCGGGACACTCTGAGACCCAGTACTTC. Amino acid sequence: CASSSRLAGHSETQYF.

This clonotype was counted a single time. A much larger clone lies one base from this, so it may be a read error. J is TRBJ1-2 and V is TRBV30; 8 nucleotides agree with TRBD1. From germline, CDR1 is GTSNPN and CDR2 SVGIG (reference sequence). The ends lost 2 bases at V and 3 bases at J; junction bases unmatched: 2. The CDR3 covers 13 residues. Here the CDR3 DNA reads TGTGCCTGGAGTTACAGGGGGGACTATGGCTACACCTTC. Its translation: CAWSYRGDYGYTF.

In this sample, this clonotype turned up many times. This chain connects TRBV20-1 to TRBJ2-1, with 9 bases identical to TRBD2. CDR1 is DFQATT and CDR2 is SNEGSKA in the germline V gene (reference sequence). The CDR3 contains 16 residues. J lost 4 bases, V lost 2 bases, and 9 bases had no gene match. The CDR3 DNA reads TGCAGTGCTAGATATGGGACTAGCAGTAGGTACAATGAGCAGTTCTTC. This codes for CSARYGTSSRYNEQFF.

Points on this clonotype: The junction shows a germline mismatch at one end, possibly a read error. The V and J genes are TRBV24-1 and TRBJ2-5; TRBD2 agrees at 7 bases. The CDR3 is made up of 15 amino acids. The germline V gene encodes CDR1 KGHDR and CDR2 SFDVKD. The chain's CDR3 is CASSGRGNTQETQYF. CDR3 DNA sequence: TGTGCCAGCAGTGGGCGGGGGAACACCCAAGAGACCCAGTACTTC.

V usage is TRBV5-1 and J usage is TRBJ2-1, with no clear D. The V end was cut by 0 bases, the J end by 2 bases, with 3 bases between. Looked up from germline, CDR1 is SGHRS and CDR2 is YFSETQ. The CDR3 is made up of 13 amino acids. CDR3: CASSLGTYNEQFF. The CDR3 nucleotides are TGCGCCAGCAGCTTGGGGACCTACAATGAGCAGTTCTTC.

To note about this clonotype: A read error may explain this, as a much larger clone is one base away. The chain recombines TRBV10-3 with TRBJ1-1, with TRBD1 as a possible D gene (6 bases). The CDR3 has 14 residues. Germline V gene sequence: CDR1 ENHRY, CDR2 SYGVKD. The CDR3 reads CASREQGIRTGAFF. DNA for the CDR3: TGTGCCAGCAGGGAACAGGGTATTCGCACTGGAGCTTTCTTT.

This clonotype was seen ten or more times. The chain couples TRBV7-8 to TRBJ2-5, with 15 bases matching TRBD2. Germline-derived CDR1 and CDR2 are SGHVS and FQNEAQ. V shed 1 base and J 5 bases; nucleotides not matched to a gene: 2. There are 16 residues in the CDR3. CDR3 sequence reads: CASSLGGTSGRETQYF. The CDR3 DNA reads as TGTGCCAGCAGCTTAGGGGGGACTAGCGGGAGGGAGACCCAGTACTTC.

This clonotype was counted at least ten times. The V gene is TRBV5-1, the J gene TRBJ1-2; a possible D gene is TRBD1 (5 bases). This CDR3 is built from 14 residues. Trimming removed 4 bases at V and 0 bases at J, with 10 bases between. The germline gives CDR1 SGHRS, CDR2 YFSETQ. The CDR3, as DNA: TGCGCCAGCAGCGGAACCAGGGCTAACTATGGCTACACCTTC. Its protein is CASSGTRANYGYTF.

This clonotype was seen at least ten times. The V and J genes are TRBV5-1 and TRBJ2-7; TRBD2 might be the D (7 bases). V lost 3 bases and J lost 6, with 13 bases in between. The germline CDR1 and CDR2 sequences are SGHRS and YFSETQ. The CDR3 sequence is 13 residues long. The CDR3 DNA follows: TGCGCCAGCAGCTGGGGGCCGGGGGGCGAGCAGTACTTC. It encodes CASSWGPGGEQYF.

A few counts support this clonotype. CDR3 DNA: TGTGCCTGGAGTTGGGGGGGGGAAAAACTGTTTTTT. Translation: CAWSWGGEKLFF. The rearrangement uses TRBV30 and TRBJ1-4, with D maybe TRBD1 (5 bases). Germline V lookup: CDR1 GTSNPN, CDR2 SVGIG (reference sequence). The CDR3 totals 12 residues. V shed 2 bases and J shed 8 bases, with 9 bases lying between them.

This clonotype was counted ten times or more. This sequence joins TRBV5-1 and TRBJ1-2; weak D call: TRBD1 (6 bases). Germline CDR1 reads SGHRS; CDR2 reads YFSETQ. The CDR3 has 15 residues. V dropped 0 bases and J dropped 8 bases, with 17 bases sitting between them. The CDR3 here is CASSLAVGQPGGYTF. CDR3 coding DNA: TGCGCCAGCAGCTTGGCCGTAGGACAGCCCGGAGGCTACACCTTC.

This rearrangement joins TRBV7-9 to TRBJ1-2; D remains unclear. The CDR3 runs to 13 residues. From germline, CDR1 is SEHNR and CDR2 FQNEAQ (reference sequence). Trimming took off 5 bases at V and 5 bases at J, with 12 bases between the two ends. CDR3 DNA: TGTGCCAGCAGCCCTAGCGAGGGTTATGGCTACACCTTC. Its translation: CASSPSEGYGYTF.

This clonotype was picked up many times. The chain joins TRBV12-3 or TRBV12-4 to TRBJ1-5; no firm D call. The ends were cut back, 2 bases at V and 4 bases at J, with 9 bases in the middle. CDR3 length: 14 amino acids. The CDR3 protein is CASSLWQANQPQHF. CDR3 sequence (DNA): TGTGCCAGCAGTTTATGGCAGGCTAATCAGCCCCAGCATTTT.

The chain is built from TRBV11-1 and TRBJ2-7; 9 bases fit TRBD1. CDR3 length equals 17 residues. Germline assignment: CDR1 SGHAT and CDR2 FQDESV (reference sequence). V lost 5 bases and J lost 5; bases outside the gene matches: 16. CDR3 nucleotide sequence: TGTGCCAGCAGCCTTAGGGCCTACGGACAGGGGCCAAACGAGCAGTACTTC. Translation gives CASSLRAYGQGPNEQYF.

This clonotype was detected many times. The rearrangement uses TRBV6-1 and TRBJ1-6; TRBD1 matches at 9 bases. With 7 bases clipped from V and 9 bases from J, the junction kept 7 bases outside the gene matches. The CDR3 consists of 14 residues. Germline lookup yields CDR1 MNHNS and CDR2 SASEGT. Here the CDR3 reads CASKGQGWSSPLHF. In DNA form, the CDR3 reads TGTGCCAGCAAGGGACAGGGATGGAGTTCACCCCTCCACTTT.

The chain joins TRBV7-2 to TRBJ2-7; no firm D call. The V end was cut by 5 bases, the J end by 6 bases, with 11 bases between. Germline assignment: CDR1 SGHTA and CDR2 FQGNSA. The CDR3 loop spans 12 amino acids. This chain's CDR3 is CASSPFNGEQYF. The CDR3 DNA follows: TGTGCCAGCAGCCCGTTCAATGGCGAGCAGTACTTC.

This rearrangement joins TRBV25-1 to TRBJ1-2; maybe TRBD1 (6 bases). CDR1 is MGHDK and CDR2 is SYGVNS in the germline V gene. Between the trimmed V and J ends, which lost 6 bases and 12 bases, there was a span of 23 bases. CDR3 length: 14 residues. The DNA for the CDR3 is TGTGCCAGCAGCTTACCAGGACAGAGCTCTGGAAACACCTTC. Protein sequence: CASSLPGQSSGNTF.

This clonotype was picked up many times. The chain combines TRBV10-2 with TRBJ2-1; the match to TRBD2 covers 9 bases. Germline V gene lookup returns CDR1 WSHSY and CDR2 SAAADI. The length of the CDR3 is 14 residues. The J segment lost 7 bases and the V segment lost 5 bases, leaving 6 bases of the junction unmatched. The DNA of the CDR3 is TGCGCCAGCAGTTCCGCGGGAGGGGGAAATGAGCAGTTCTTC. Protein sequence: CASSSAGGGNEQFF.

This clonotype was seen at least ten times. The genes are TRBV20-1 and TRBJ2-7; possible D gene TRBD1, 6 bases. Germline CDR1 and CDR2: DFQATT and SNEGSKA (reference sequence). V lost 6 bases to trimming and J lost 0 bases, with 12 bases between them. The CDR3 is made up of 13 amino acids. CDR3 in DNA: TGCAGTGCGGGGGACACGAGCTCCTACGAGCAGTACTTC. This sequence encodes CSAGDTSSYEQYF.

This clonotype was detected once. The chain is built from TRBV19 and TRBJ2-3; TRBD2 matches at 10 bases. The V segment lost 5 bases and the J segment 2 bases; nucleotides outside the gene matches: 7. Per the germline V gene, CDR1 is LNHDA and CDR2 is SQIVND (reference sequence). This CDR3 is built from 16 residues. The CDR3 protein is CASSVGTSEITDTQYF. For the CDR3, the DNA is TGTGCCAGTAGTGTCGGGACTAGCGAGATCACAGATACGCAGTATTTT.

This chain connects TRBV10-1 to TRBJ1-5; maybe TRBD1 (6 bases). The CDR3 loop spans 17 amino acids. Germline CDR1 reads WNHNN; CDR2 reads SYGVQD (reference sequence). V lost 2 bases to trimming and J lost 1 base, with 15 bases between them. In DNA, the CDR3 is TGCGCCAGCAGTGAGGGGAGGGGGGAGAGGAGCAATCAGCCCCAGCATTTT. This sequence encodes CASSEGRGERSNQPQHF.

Note on this clonotype: A clone one base away is much larger, so this may be a read error. This chain connects TRBV4-2 to TRBJ1-2; D possibly corresponds to TRBD1 (5 bases). CDR3 length: 15 amino acids. The germline gives CDR1 LGHNA, CDR2 YNFKEQ. Between the trimmed V and J ends, which lost 4 bases and 4 bases, there was a span of 16 bases. The CDR3 nucleotides read TGTGCCAGCAGCCCCCCCGAGCAGGGAGGCTATGGCTACACCTTC. Translation gives CASSPPEQGGYGYTF.